This T cell receptor beta chain was identified during a study of human T cells and chemical hapten exposure. At the level of the study: Epicutaneous patch tests delivered 0.01% DPC to the upper back, with evaluation at 6 days. Overall study results and limits: No shift was seen in TCRs above 1 in 1000 frequency with DPC sensitization.

Germline values: CDR1 LGHDT, CDR2 YNNKEL (reference sequence). Trimming left V 1 base short and J 2 bases short, with 13 bases between. The CDR3 loop spans 16 amino acids. TCRdb redid the calling of the RACE reads with MiXCR, one entry per CDR3 protein. The profile shows hundreds of thousands of distinct CDR3 sequences, about 6.9% of them singletons. Noted time point: patch test 2, 6 weeks after DPC sensitization. The treatment here: therapeutic diphenylcyclopropenone sensitization with weekly scalp DPC. This clonotype turned up a few times. Its antigen is still unknown. Sequences were derived from whole blood, sampled in connection with sensitization to the hapten diphenylcyclopropenone (DPC). This chain connects TRBV3-1 to TRBJ2-3; D is perhaps TRBD1 or TRBD2 (5 bases each). This TCR came from a woman between 18 and 29 years old with alopecia areata. Some clones in this sample may be carry-over from other donors' samples. The DNA for the CDR3 is TGTGCCAGCAGCCAAGCTAGGGACGGCTACACAGATACGCAGTATTTT. It encodes CASSQARDGYTDTQYF.